The T cell receptor (beta chain) under discussion was sequenced for a study of beta chain features in type 1 diabetes. In the study overall: All samples combined gave 107,917,701 sorted cells for examination. Study findings and constraints: In every one of the four CD4+ subsets, TCRB CDR3s were moderately but significantly shorter in Type 1 diabetes patients. Fewer junction insertions and more nucleotide deletions appeared in type 1 diabetes patients.

Germline CDR1 MNHEY, CDR2 SVGAGI. Trimming shortened V by 9 bases and J by 5 bases, and 9 bases separated the two germline ends. CDR3 length equals 11 residues. This clone turned up a few times. Its antigen remains unknown. Within the sample, other DNA sequences also encode this same CDR3. CD45RO/CCR7/CD25/CD127/CD95/CD27 separated CD4+ naive, central memory, regulatory and stem cell-like memory cells by sorting. The whole isolated RNA underwent reverse transcription, so sequencing captured expressed TCRB transcripts. Sequencing of naive, central memory and regulatory T cell samples gave an average of roughly 3.4 million reads. The protocol was immunoSEQ multiplex PCR, while the TCRdb copy is restricted to in-frame clones and leaves out a portion. The table has more than 550,000 clones, over 13% seen once; the top ten hold 0.03% to 0.045%.

The origin of this receptor is a man younger than 35 with type 1 diabetes. Source material: naive CD4+ T cells from blood. This chain uses TRBV6-5 with TRBJ2-3; TRBD2 is a possible D gene (5 bases). CDR3 bases: TGTGCCAGTCGTCGGGGAGATACGCAGTATTTT. It translates to CASRRGDTQYF.